The rows below give T cell receptor beta chains drawn from one sample of a study of T-cell reconstitution after alpha-beta-depleted transplantation in children. One entry per CDR3 protein, called by TCRdb with MiXCR from the PCR reads. Here the sample spans fewer than 550,000 distinct CDR3 sequences, about an eighth being singletons. This sample comprised PBMCs, mostly from graft donor cells, obtained 180 days after TCRalphabeta/CD19-depleted stem cell transplant. The receptors derive from a female patient aged 2-9 years who had a stem cell transplant for aplastic anemia, so the T cells may come from the graft donor. The CDR3 runs from the conserved cysteine through the conserved F or W. A D gene is named only where the DNA matches it firmly. The listing skips clone size in some rows; elsewhere it reads once, few, many or a size class.

V gene: TRBV6-2/TRBV6-3; D gene: TRBD1; CDR3 length: 14; J gene: TRBJ1-1; clone size: -; CDR3 DNA: TGTGCCAGCAGTTACTCGACAGGGGGCACTGAAGCTTTCTTT; CDR3 protein: CASSYSTGGTEAFF
V gene: TRBV12-3/TRBV12-4; D gene: -; CDR3 length: 13; J gene: TRBJ1-2; clone size: few; CDR3 DNA: TGTGCCAGCAGTAGGATTATAGAAAGTGGCTACACCTTC; CDR3 protein: CASSRIIESGYTF
V gene: TRBV3-1; D gene: -; CDR3 length: 15; J gene: TRBJ2-7; clone size: many; CDR3 DNA: TGTGCCAGCAGCCAAGATGTTACAGGTTCCTACGAGCAGTACTTC; CDR3 protein: CASSQDVTGSYEQYF
V gene: TRBV27; D gene: -; CDR3 length: 13; J gene: TRBJ2-5; clone size: few; CDR3 DNA: TGTGCCAGCAGTTTTGGATCAACCGGGACCCAGTACTTC; CDR3 protein: CASSFGSTGTQYF
V gene: TRBV7-2; D gene: -; CDR3 length: 13; J gene: TRBJ1-6; clone size: few; CDR3 DNA: TGTGCCAGCAGCTTACACAGGGTATCACCCCTCCACTTT; CDR3 protein: CASSLHRVSPLHF
V gene: TRBV21-1; D gene: -; CDR3 length: 18; J gene: TRBJ1-1; clone size: few; CDR3 DNA: TGTGCCAGCAGCAAAGCGCTCGGTTTTATTTTGAAGAACACTGAAGCTTTCTTT; CDR3 protein: CASSKALGFILKNTEAFF
V gene: TRBV9; D gene: TRBD1; CDR3 length: 15; J gene: TRBJ1-1; clone size: few; CDR3 DNA: TGTGCCAGCGGGTCAGGGGGACAGGTCAACACTGAAGCTTTCTTT; CDR3 protein: CASGSGGQVNTEAFF
V gene: TRBV20-1; D gene: -; CDR3 length: 13; J gene: TRBJ2-7; clone size: -; CDR3 DNA: TGCAGTGCTAGAAGGGGGGGCGAATACGAGCAGTACTTC; CDR3 protein: CSARRGGEYEQYF
V gene: TRBV7-9; D gene: TRBD1; CDR3 length: 15; J gene: TRBJ1-5; clone size: -; CDR3 DNA: TGTGCCAGCAGCTTAGGGACAGGACCCAATCAGCCCCAGCATTTT; CDR3 protein: CASSLGTGPNQPQHF
V gene: TRBV28; D gene: TRBD1; CDR3 length: 15; J gene: TRBJ2-7; clone size: few; CDR3 DNA: TGTGCCAGCAACAGAGACAGGGGGCTATCCTACGAGCAGTACTTC; CDR3 protein: CASNRDRGLSYEQYF
V gene: TRBV7-9; D gene: -; CDR3 length: 15; J gene: TRBJ2-1; clone size: few; CDR3 DNA: TGTGCCAGCAGCGCGGACGACAGAAACCACAATGAGCAGTTCTTC; CDR3 protein: CASSADDRNHNEQFF
V gene: TRBV9; D gene: -; CDR3 length: 16; J gene: TRBJ1-2; clone size: -; CDR3 DNA: TGTGCCAGCAGCGTAGACGCTCGGGACTTCAACTATGGCTACACCTTC; CDR3 protein: CASSVDARDFNYGYTF
V gene: TRBV20-1; D gene: -; CDR3 length: 13; J gene: TRBJ2-5; clone size: -; CDR3 DNA: TGCAGTGCTCGTAGGACAGCGAAAGAGACCCAGTACTTC; CDR3 protein: CSARRTAKETQYF
V gene: TRBV28; D gene: TRBD1; CDR3 length: 15; J gene: TRBJ1-2; clone size: -; CDR3 DNA: TGTGCCACTCGAACCTCTACAGGGGGCGTAGGAGGCTACACCTTC; CDR3 protein: CATRTSTGGVGGYTF
V gene: TRBV6-2/TRBV6-3; D gene: TRBD1; CDR3 length: 18; J gene: TRBJ1-5; clone size: few; CDR3 DNA: TGTGCCAGCAGTTACGGGACAGGTCCTCATAGAGGCAATCAGCCCCAGCATTTT; CDR3 protein: CASSYGTGPHRGNQPQHF
V gene: TRBV28; D gene: -; CDR3 length: 13; J gene: TRBJ2-1; clone size: many; CDR3 DNA: TGTGCCAGCAGTTTATGGGGTTACAATGAGCAGTTCTTC; CDR3 protein: CASSLWGYNEQFF
V gene: TRBV29-1; D gene: TRBD2; CDR3 length: 15; J gene: TRBJ2-7; clone size: many; CDR3 DNA: TGCAGCGTAGGTAAAAGCGGGAGAATGTTCTACGAGCAGTACTTC; CDR3 protein: CSVGKSGRMFYEQYF
V gene: TRBV7-2; D gene: TRBD2; CDR3 length: 18; J gene: TRBJ2-4; clone size: -; CDR3 DNA: TGTGCCAGCAGCTTACGCCCATGGGGGGGGATAGCCAAAAACATTCAGTACTTC; CDR3 protein: CASSLRPWGGIAKNIQYF
V gene: TRBV15; D gene: TRBD1; CDR3 length: 17; J gene: TRBJ2-6; clone size: -; CDR3 DNA: TGTGCCACCAGCAGTGAGGGGGCGAGCTCTGGGGCCAACGTCCTGACTTTC; CDR3 protein: CATSSEGASSGANVLTF
V gene: TRBV7-2; D gene: -; CDR3 length: 13; J gene: TRBJ1-2; clone size: few; CDR3 DNA: TGTGCCAGCAGCTTAGGGGCAGGAGTTGGCTACACCTTC; CDR3 protein: CASSLGAGVGYTF
V gene: TRBV14; D gene: -; CDR3 length: 13; J gene: TRBJ2-1; clone size: -; CDR3 DNA: TGTGCCAGCAGCCAATTAGGGCCCCATGAGCAGTTCTTC; CDR3 protein: CASSQLGPHEQFF
V gene: TRBV7-2; D gene: -; CDR3 length: 17; J gene: TRBJ2-1; clone size: -; CDR3 DNA: TGTGCCAGCAGCCCCGTGTCCGGGGACCCCACCTACAATGAGCAGTTCTTC; CDR3 protein: CASSPVSGDPTYNEQFF
V gene: TRBV27; D gene: -; CDR3 length: 15; J gene: TRBJ1-1; clone size: -; CDR3 DNA: TGTGCCCGACCCTGCTTGAGGGAAATTAACACTGAAGCTTTCTTT; CDR3 protein: CARPCLREINTEAFF
V gene: TRBV4-3; D gene: TRBD1; CDR3 length: 17; J gene: TRBJ1-2; clone size: few; CDR3 DNA: TGCGCCAGCAGCCAATCCATTGCCCAGGGGGCTAACTATGGCTACACCTTC; CDR3 protein: CASSQSIAQGANYGYTF
V gene: TRBV30; D gene: -; CDR3 length: 14; J gene: TRBJ2-6; clone size: -; CDR3 DNA: TGTGCCTTATACACTTCCTCTGGGGCCAACGTCCTGACTTTC; CDR3 protein: CALYTSSGANVLTF
V gene: TRBV27; D gene: -; CDR3 length: 15; J gene: TRBJ1-6; clone size: -; CDR3 DNA: TGTGCCAGCAGGCTGACAGTGATATATAATTCACCCCTCCACTTT; CDR3 protein: CASRLTVIYNSPLHF
V gene: TRBV6-2/TRBV6-3; D gene: -; CDR3 length: 13; J gene: TRBJ1-1; clone size: -; CDR3 DNA: TGTGCCAGTCGAGACAGGCCCTCGTCAGAAGCTTTCTTT; CDR3 protein: CASRDRPSSEAFF
V gene: TRBV9; D gene: -; CDR3 length: 11; J gene: TRBJ2-3; clone size: -; CDR3 DNA: TGTGCCAGCAGCGAGTCGGGTACGCAGTATTTT; CDR3 protein: CASSESGTQYF
V gene: TRBV6-5; D gene: -; CDR3 length: 14; J gene: TRBJ1-5; clone size: -; CDR3 DNA: TGTGCCAGCAGTAACGGGGTGAGGTTGGTGCCCCAGCATTTT; CDR3 protein: CASSNGVRLVPQHF
V gene: TRBV7-2; D gene: TRBD1; CDR3 length: 15; J gene: TRBJ2-1; clone size: -; CDR3 DNA: TGTGCCAGCAGCCTCAATGACAGGGGCGGCAATGAGCAGTCCTTC; CDR3 protein: CASSLNDRGGNEQSF
V gene: TRBV9; D gene: TRBD1; CDR3 length: 15; J gene: TRBJ1-2; clone size: -; CDR3 DNA: TGTGCCAGCAGCGTAGAAGAGGGGGCCGCCTATGGCTACACCTTC; CDR3 protein: CASSVEEGAAYGYTF